The 14 T cell receptor beta chains reported below all come from one sample, sequenced in a study of blood T cell repertoires in COVID-19. Repertoires were generated with immunoSEQ multiplex PCR, while TCRdb's copy carries only in-frame clones and drops some. In the table there are 200,000 to 300,000 clones, nearly 90% of which are singletons. Sequencing was done on a sample of peripheral blood. The source is a man aged 18 to 35 with active or convalescent COVID-19.

This chain uses TRBV7-6 with TRBJ2-1; 9 bases fit TRBD2. Per the germline V gene, CDR1 is SGHVS and CDR2 is FNYEAQ. This CDR3 has 16 amino acids. J lost 6 bases, V lost 1 base, and 7 bases had no gene match. The DNA of the CDR3 is TGTGCCAGCAGCTTAGGGGGCGGGAGGGCCCTCAATGAGCAGTTCTTC. Translated, it gives CASSLGGGRALNEQFF.

The chain uses TRBV4-3 and TRBJ1-2; D gene uncertain. From germline, CDR1 is LGHNA and CDR2 YSLEER. Trimming took 1 base from V and 2 from J, leaving 11 bases between them. CDR3 length: 15 amino acids. The CDR3 protein is CASSQVSGVNYGYTF. The CDR3 DNA follows: TGCGCCAGCAGCCAAGTCTCCGGGGTAAACTATGGCTACACCTTC.

The sample holds one count of this clone. The V and J genes are TRBV4-3 and TRBJ2-1, with D possibly TRBD2 on 6 matching bases. Trimming left V 0 bases short and J 2 bases short, with 14 bases between. The CDR3 loop spans 17 amino acids. In germline, CDR1 is LGHNA, CDR2 YSLEER. The chain's CDR3 is CASSQETAGRTYNEQFF. CDR3 nucleotide sequence: TGCGCCAGCAGCCAAGAAACCGCGGGGAGGACCTACAATGAGCAGTTCTTC.

This clone was seen only a few times. The V gene is TRBV7-9, the J gene TRBJ2-3; 8 bases agree with TRBD2. With V trimmed by 3 bases and J by 1 base, 3 bases remained unmatched. The CDR3 covers 15 residues. CDR1 and CDR2 (germline): SEHNR, FQNEAQ (reference sequence). CDR3 in DNA: TGTGCCAGCAGCTTGAGCGGGAGCGGCACAGATACGCAGTATTTT. This gives the protein CASSLSGSGTDTQYF.

V is TRBV10-3 and J is TRBJ1-6; D is undetermined. The V gene's germline CDR1 is ENHRY and CDR2 SYGVKD. The CDR3 totals 14 residues. V was shortened by 5 bases and J by 8 bases, with 13 bases between the two germline ends. The CDR3 is CAISPSGEDSPLHF. The CDR3 DNA sequence: TGTGCCATCAGTCCCTCGGGTGAGGATTCACCCCTCCACTTT.

The chain combines TRBV18 with TRBJ1-5; D perhaps matches TRBD1 (5 bases). Deletions cut 6 bases from V and 7 bases from J, with 16 bases between. Germline V gene sequence: CDR1 KGHSH, CDR2 LQKENI. The CDR3 totals 14 residues. The CDR3 reads CASSPQGGDQPQHF. The DNA for the CDR3 is TGTGCCAGCTCCCCCCAGGGAGGGGACCAGCCCCAGCATTTT.

The chain joins TRBV9 to TRBJ1-2; 9 positions match TRBD1. The junction had 5 bases not matched to a gene; V was cut back by 3 bases and J by 2 bases. The CDR3 is 15 amino acids. Per the germline V gene, CDR1 is SGDLS and CDR2 is YYNGEE. The CDR3 DNA reads TGTGCCAGCAGCGATGGGACAGGGTCCAACTATGGCTACACCTTC. It translates to CASSDGTGSNYGYTF.

This clone was found once. The chain couples TRBV19 to TRBJ2-5; TRBD1 aligns across 11 bases. V dropped 6 bases and J dropped 7; count of bases not matched to a gene: 7. The CDR3 is made up of 14 amino acids. Germline CDR1 and CDR2: LNHDA and SQIVND (reference sequence). In nucleotides, the CDR3 is TGTGCCAGTAGGAAGGGACAGGGGGTTGTGACCCAGTACTTC. Amino acids: CASRKGQGVVTQYF.

The chain has TRBV2 and TRBJ1-1; a weak D match, TRBD1 (6 bases). Trimming cost V 1 base and J 4 bases, with 7 bases left between them. The CDR3 covers 13 residues. Looked up from germline, CDR1 is SNHLY and CDR2 is FYNNEI. The CDR3: CASSEDRATEAFF. CDR3 nucleotides: TGTGCCAGCAGTGAAGACAGGGCCACTGAAGCTTTCTTT.

This clone was seen just once. The rearrangement uses TRBV5-6 and TRBJ2-1; 15 bases align to TRBD2. The CDR3 loop spans 16 amino acids. Per the germline V gene, CDR1 is SGHDT and CDR2 is YYEEEE. The junction had 7 bases not matched to a gene; V was cut back by 4 bases and J by 8 bases. CDR3 sequence reads: CASSKGLAGGPHEQFF. The CDR3 nucleotides are TGTGCCAGCAGCAAAGGACTAGCGGGAGGGCCCCATGAGCAGTTCTTC.

The chain has TRBV30 and TRBJ1-2; 10 bases are a match to TRBD1. The ends lost 3 bases at V and 3 bases at J; junction bases unmatched: 4. The CDR3 totals 14 residues. Germline V gene data show CDR1 as GTSNPN and CDR2 as SVGIG (reference sequence). The CDR3 loop is CAWSHGTGDYGYTF. DNA of the CDR3: TGTGCCTGGAGCCACGGGACAGGGGACTATGGCTACACCTTC. Combining the CDR3 with reference TRBV30 and TRBJ1-2 gives the whole variable domain SQTIHQWPATLVQPVGSPLSLECTVEGTSNPNLYWYRQAAGRGLQLLFYSVGIGQISSEVPQNLSASRPQDRQFILSSKKLLLSDSGFYLCAWSHGTGDYGYTFGSGTRLTVV.

The chain uses TRBV28 and TRBJ1-5, with a tentative D call TRBD1 (5 bases). CDR3 length: 14 residues. The germline gives CDR1 MDHEN, CDR2 SYDVKM. V lost 6 bases and J lost 2, with 11 bases in between. The CDR3 protein is CASRSGFGNQPQHF. For the CDR3, the DNA is TGTGCCAGCAGATCAGGGTTCGGCAATCAGCCCCAGCATTTT.

The genes are TRBV18 and TRBJ2-7; 8 bases align to TRBD2. Germline loops: CDR1 KGHSH, CDR2 LQKENI. J gave up 1 base and V 3 bases, and 5 bases lay outside the gene matches. This CDR3 is built from 15 residues. This CDR3 reads CASSPSSGTSYEQYF. The DNA for the CDR3 is TGTGCCAGCTCACCTAGTAGCGGGACTTCCTACGAGCAGTACTTC.

The chain has TRBV7-6 and TRBJ2-3; TRBD1 is a possible D gene (5 bases). The CDR3 consists of 18 residues. CDR1 and CDR2 (germline): SGHVS, FNYEAQ. The ends were cut back, 1 base at V and 0 bases at J, with 17 bases in the middle. The CDR3 loop is CASSLVVQAHISTDTQYF. CDR3 DNA sequence: TGTGCCAGCAGCTTAGTGGTACAGGCGCACATAAGCACAGATACGCAGTATTTT.